The 28 T cell receptor beta chains below were found in one sample sequenced in a study of T cell repertoires in aging, cancer and after chemotherapy. A mixed TRB-A/B primer pool amplified rearranged TRB by multiplex touch-down PCR. TCRdb itself ran the multiplex PCR reads through MiXCR, one entry per CDR3 protein. The data contain a few thousand distinct CDR3 sequences, around 25% of them singletons. TCR beta rearrangements were amplified from peripheral blood genomic DNA. The sequenced sample consisted of blood. Every receptor here comes from a human donor with a solid tumor.

The chain recombines TRBV7-2 with TRBJ2-7; 8 bases map to TRBD2. Trimming took 0 bases from V and 7 from J; bases not matched to a gene: 5. This CDR3 contains 14 residues. Germline CDR1 and CDR2: SGHTA and FQGNSA. The CDR3 sequence: CASSLAGIAGEQYF. The CDR3 coding sequence is TGTGCCAGCAGCTTAGCCGGCATAGCGGGAGAGCAGTACTTC.

The chain combines TRBV28 with TRBJ1-2; a possible D gene is TRBD1 (5 bases). The CDR3 contains 12 residues. V was trimmed by 6 bases and J by 4 bases, leaving 9 bases between them. Looked up from germline, CDR1 is MDHEN and CDR2 is SYDVKM. The CDR3 DNA reads as TGTGCCAGCAGATCCGGGGGCTATGGCTACACCTTC. Translating it yields CASRSGGYGYTF.

The V call is TRBV12-5, the J call TRBJ2-7; TRBD1 matches 12 bases. The V segment lost 4 bases and the J segment 3 bases; nucleotides outside the gene matches: 4. This CDR3 is built from 15 residues. Looked up from germline, CDR1 is LGHNT and CDR2 is FRNRAP. DNA for the CDR3: TGTGCTAGTGGTTCTGGGACAGGGGGCCTCTACGAGCAGTACTTC. The encoded protein is CASGSGTGGLYEQYF.

This clonotype was observed a handful of times. The V call is TRBV7-2, the J call TRBJ2-5; the D gene is possibly TRBD2 (5 bases). CDR1 is SGHTA and CDR2 is FQGNSA in the germline V gene. This CDR3 contains 12 residues. V was trimmed by 5 bases and J by 7 bases, leaving 11 bases between them. CDR3 sequence: CASSPNRGTQYF. The CDR3 DNA follows: TGTGCCAGCAGCCCAAATCGGGGGACCCAGTACTTC. The full variable domain, with the rest looked up from reference TRBV7-2 and TRBJ2-5, is GAGVSQSPSNKVTEKGKDVELRCDPISGHTALYWYRQSLGQGLEFLIYFQGNSAPDKSGLPSDRFSAERTGGSVSTLTIQRTQQEDSAVYLCASSPNRGTQYFGPGTRLLVL.

In this sample, this clonotype turned up a few times. The chain joins TRBV6-2 or TRBV6-3 to TRBJ1-5; tentative D call: TRBD1 (6 bases). The CDR3 sequence is 15 residues long. The V end lost 2 bases, the J end lost 7 bases, and 15 bases lay between the germline ends. From germline, CDR1 is MNHEY and CDR2 SVGEGT. The CDR3 coding sequence is TGTGCCAGCAGTTACATCGACACCAGGGGACAGCCCCAGCATTTT. It specifies CASSYIDTRGQPQHF.

The chain links TRBV4-3 to TRBJ1-1, with 7 positions matching TRBD1. The CDR3 loop spans 18 amino acids. CDR1 LGHNA and CDR2 YSLEER come from the germline V gene. Losses at the gene ends were 1 base for V and 5 bases for J; bases not matched to a gene: 16. CDR3 nucleotides: TGCGCCAGCAGCCAAGCTTTTGGCGAGGCAGGGGGAAGAACTGAAGCTTTCTTT. Its protein product is CASSQAFGEAGGRTEAFF.

CDR3 sequence: CASRTGSGADTQYF. CDR3 coding DNA: TGTGCCAGCAGAACCGGATCAGGGGCAGATACGCAGTATTTT. This sequence joins TRBV7-2 and TRBJ2-3, with a possible D match to TRBD1 (6 bases). Germline V gene sequence: CDR1 SGHTA, CDR2 FQGNSA. V was shortened by 6 bases and J by 4 bases, with 14 bases between the two germline ends. The length of the CDR3 is 14 residues.

This clonotype was recorded a few times. The chain combines TRBV7-9 with TRBJ1-4, with D maybe TRBD1 (5 bases). Per germline, CDR1 SEHNR and CDR2 FQNEAQ (reference sequence). V was cut by 5 bases and J by 3 bases, with 10 bases left in between. This CDR3 has 14 amino acids. The CDR3 here is CASSPGLPNEKLFF. The DNA of the CDR3 is TGTGCCAGCAGCCCGGGACTACCTAATGAAAAACTGTTTTTT.

This clonotype rates as large (0.1 to 1%). V and J are TRBV29-1 and TRBJ2-3; 10 bases are a match to TRBD1. V lost 5 bases, J lost 2 bases, and 16 bases stayed unmatched. This CDR3 has 18 amino acids. CDR1 is SQVTM, CDR2 ANQGSEA, per germline. This chain's CDR3 is CSVFPTPWTGGTTDTQYF. For the CDR3, the DNA is TGCAGCGTTTTCCCTACACCCTGGACAGGGGGTACCACAGATACGCAGTATTTT.

Only a few counts were recorded for this clonotype. The gene calls are TRBV4-3 and TRBJ1-2; weak D call: TRBD1 (5 bases). With 0 bases removed from V and 2 bases from J, the gap between germline ends came to 13 bases. This CDR3 comprises 16 residues. Germline V lookup: CDR1 LGHNA, CDR2 YSLEER. The CDR3, as DNA: TGCGCCAGCAGCCAAGAGGGCACAGGCTGGAACTATGGCTACACCTTC. It encodes CASSQEGTGWNYGYTF.

The chain employs TRBV12-3 or TRBV12-4 and TRBJ2-2; D not certain. This CDR3 has 13 residues. CDR3 loop: CGGGRVNTGELFF. In nucleotides, the CDR3 is TGTGGAGGTGGCAGAGTGAACACCGGGGAGCTGTTTTTT.

Within the sample, this clonotype is medium-sized. This chain links TRBV30 with TRBJ2-2, with 14 bases fitting TRBD2. The CDR3 runs to 16 residues. The V segment lost 0 bases and the J segment 6 bases; nucleotides outside the gene matches: 3. Germline V gene lookup returns CDR1 GTSNPN and CDR2 SVGIG (reference sequence). The CDR3 DNA reads as TGTGCCTGGAGTGTTATGGGACTAGCGGGGGCCGGGGAGCTGTTTTTT. Translating gives CAWSVMGLAGAGELFF. The whole variable domain, remainder taken from reference TRBV30 and TRBJ2-2, is SQTIHQWPATLVQPVGSPLSLECTVEGTSNPNLYWYRQAAGRGLQLLFYSVGIGQISSEVPQNLSASRPQDRQFILSSKKLLLSDSGFYLCAWSVMGLAGAGELFFGEGSRLTVL.

This clonotype is medium-sized (0.01 to 0.1%). This chain links TRBV15 with TRBJ2-7, with 9 bases identical to TRBD1. CDR3 size: 16 residues. In germline, CDR1 is LNHNV, CDR2 YYDKDF (reference sequence). The J segment lost 7 bases and the V segment lost 2 bases, leaving 12 bases of the junction unmatched. CDR3 amino acids: CATSRQSTGGGLEQYF. The CDR3 DNA is TGTGCCACCAGCAGACAATCGACAGGGGGAGGGTTGGAGCAGTACTTC.

By its share, this clonotype is large. The chain recombines TRBV29-1 with TRBJ1-2, with TRBD1 as a possible D gene (5 bases). V dropped 7 bases and J dropped 6 bases, with 18 bases sitting between them. The CDR3 is 13 amino acids. Germline CDR1 SQVTM, CDR2 ANQGSEA. This CDR3 reads CSATHQGSDGYTF. In nucleotides, the CDR3 is TGCAGCGCCACGCACCAGGGTAGTGATGGCTACACCTTC. The complete variable domain, with remaining parts taken from reference TRBV29-1 and TRBJ1-2, reads SAVISQKPSRDICQRGTSLTIQCQVDSQVTMMFWYRQQPGQSLTLIATANQGSEATYESGFVIDKFPISRPNLTFSTLTVSNMSPEDSSIYLCSATHQGSDGYTFGSGTRLTVV.

By proportion, this clonotype is large (0.1 to 1%). The V gene is TRBV15, the J gene TRBJ2-5, with D unclear. Germline lookup yields CDR1 LNHNV and CDR2 YYDKDF (reference sequence). Between the trimmed V and J ends, which lost 1 base and 5 bases, there was a span of 8 bases. This CDR3 spans 13 amino acids. The CDR3 coding sequence is TGTGCCACCAGCAGAGGGGAATGGGAGACCCAGTACTTC. The encoded protein is CATSRGEWETQYF. Drawing the rest from reference TRBV15 and TRBJ2-5, the complete variable domain is DAMVIQNPRYQVTQFGKPVTLSCSQTLNHNVMYWYQQKSSQAPKLLFHYYDKDFNNEADTPDNFQSRRPNTSFCFLDIRSPGLGDTAMYLCATSRGEWETQYFGPGTRLLVL.

This clonotype is medium-sized. This sequence joins TRBV6-2 or TRBV6-3 and TRBJ1-4; 8 bases line up with TRBD1. V lost 6 bases and J lost 0; bases outside the gene matches: 6. This CDR3 has 16 residues. Germline CDR1 MNHEY, CDR2 SVGEGT. CDR3 amino acids: CASSRTGSATNEKLFF. Here the CDR3 DNA reads TGTGCCAGCAGCCGGACAGGGAGTGCAACTAATGAAAAACTGTTTTTT.

By sample fraction, this clonotype is medium-sized. The chain combines TRBV19 with TRBJ1-4; perhaps TRBD1 as D (5 bases). In germline, CDR1 is LNHDA, CDR2 SQIVND (reference sequence). The V and J ends lost 5 bases and 7 bases respectively, with 14 bases between them. The CDR3 is 14 amino acids. In DNA form, the CDR3 reads TGTGCCAGTAGTGATAGGACAAGGGGTGAAAAACTGTTTTTT. It translates to CASSDRTRGEKLFF.

By sample share, this clonotype is large. This chain links TRBV29-1 with TRBJ2-1; D may correspond to TRBD1 or TRBD2 (5 bases each). The length of the CDR3 is 15 residues. V gave up 4 bases and J gave up 2 bases, with 15 bases separating them. The germline CDR1 and CDR2 sequences are SQVTM and ANQGSEA. The CDR3 DNA reads as TGCAGCGTTGGCCCCTGGGGGAGCCCCTACAATGAGCAGTTCTTC. This translates into CSVGPWGSPYNEQFF.

Sample share makes this clonotype medium-sized (0.01 to 0.1%). J is TRBJ2-7 and V is TRBV5-5; the D is unclear. Germline V gene data show CDR1 as SGHKS and CDR2 as YYEKEE (reference sequence). The ends were cut back, 0 bases at V and 6 bases at J, with 19 bases in the middle. This CDR3 contains 16 residues. CDR3: CASSLEGPGWSGEQYF. In nucleotides, the CDR3 is TGTGCCAGCAGCTTGGAGGGCCCCGGTTGGTCGGGCGAGCAGTACTTC.

This clonotype showed up just a few times. V and J are TRBV28 and TRBJ2-1; D ambiguous. V lost 6 bases and J lost 7, with 19 bases in between. Germline V gene sequence: CDR1 MDHEN, CDR2 SYDVKM. The CDR3 spans 15 residues. The CDR3 DNA is TGTGCCAGCAGCCCCGACGTCCCTATTTGGAATGAGCAGTTCTTC. It codes for CASSPDVPIWNEQFF.

By share, this clonotype counts as medium-sized. This sequence joins TRBV7-6 and TRBJ2-2; 9 bases agree with TRBD1. Germline V gene lookup returns CDR1 SGHVS and CDR2 FNYEAQ. The CDR3 has 15 amino acids. J lost 5 bases, V lost 1 base, and 2 bases had no gene match. CDR3 sequence (DNA): TGTGCCAGCAGCTTAGTGGGACAGGGTACCGGGGAGCTGTTTTTT. Translating it yields CASSLVGQGTGELFF.

By share of the sample, this clonotype is medium-sized. The chain carries TRBV19 and TRBJ2-5, with D perhaps TRBD2 (5 bases). CDR3 length equals 14 residues. The germline CDR1 and CDR2 sequences are LNHDA and SQIVND (reference sequence). Trimming cost V 3 bases and J 1 base, with 9 bases left between them. In DNA form, the CDR3 reads TGTGCCAGTAGTATTGGCGGGTCCCAAGAGACCCAGTACTTC. Residues: CASSIGGSQETQYF.

This clonotype ranks as large (0.1 to 1%). V gene TRBV6-4 combines with J gene TRBJ2-3; 9 bases are shared with TRBD2. The germline V gene has CDR1 MRHNA and CDR2 SNTAGT. Trimming at V came to 4 bases and at J to 1 base, leaving 0 bases not matched to a gene. This CDR3 is 14 amino acids long. The CDR3, as DNA: TGTGCCAGCAGTGCTAGCGGGGGCACAGATACGCAGTATTTT. Protein: CASSASGGTDTQYF.

This clonotype is medium-sized. The V gene is TRBV12-3 or TRBV12-4, the J gene TRBJ1-5; D is ambiguous. V shed 1 base and J shed 2 bases, with 6 bases lying between them. The CDR3 consists of 14 residues. DNA for the CDR3: TGTGCCAGCAGTTTAGGTCCAGGCAATCAGCCCCAGCATTTT. It yields the protein CASSLGPGNQPQHF.

This clonotype was counted a few times. V gene TRBV11-1 combines with J gene TRBJ2-6; TRBD1 matches at 7 bases. With V trimmed by 5 bases and J by 0 bases, 13 bases remained unmatched. Germline V gene sequence: CDR1 SGHAT, CDR2 FQDESV (reference sequence). This CDR3 spans 19 amino acids. The CDR3 bases are TGTGCCAGCAGCAGAAGAAGACAGGGTCTAGGCTCTGGGGCCAACGTCCTGACTTTC. Encoded protein: CASSRRRQGLGSGANVLTF.

By frequency in the sample, this clonotype is medium-sized. The chain joins TRBV6-4 to TRBJ2-1, with unresolved D. From germline, CDR1 is MRHNA and CDR2 SNTAGT. CDR3 length: 13 residues. Trimming cost V 0 bases and J 5 bases, with 5 bases left between them. CDR3 coding DNA: TGTGCCAGCAGTGACTCGGATAACAATGAGCAGTTCTTC. This gives the protein CASSDSDNNEQFF.

This clonotype has more than one count but fewer than ten. The chain combines TRBV6-2 or TRBV6-3 with TRBJ2-2; tentatively, D is TRBD1 (5 bases). The CDR3 spans 18 residues. Germline values: CDR1 MNHEY, CDR2 SVGEGT. The ends were cut back, 5 bases at V and 7 bases at J, with 26 bases in the middle. CDR3 protein: CASSKPRYRQGSFGELFF. The CDR3 DNA sequence: TGTGCCAGCAGTAAACCCCGTTATCGTCAGGGTTCGTTCGGGGAGCTGTTTTTT.

This clonotype is medium-sized (0.01 to 0.1%) within its sample. The V call is TRBV5-4, the J call TRBJ2-1, with D possibly being TRBD1 or TRBD2 (5 bases each). CDR1 SGHNT and CDR2 YYREEE come from the germline V gene (reference sequence). Trimming shortened V by 0 bases and J by 8 bases, and 9 bases separated the two germline ends. The CDR3 loop spans 13 amino acids. CDR3 sequence: CASSLGGADEQFF. The CDR3 DNA reads TGTGCCAGCAGCTTGGGAGGGGCCGATGAGCAGTTCTTC.